The source of this T cell receptor beta chain is a study of CD8 T cells in Susac syndrome. A quantity of about 0.5 to 1 ug RNA underwent reverse transcription using random hexamers. MiXCR, applied by TCRdb to the immunoSEQ multiplex PCR reads, yields one record per CDR3 protein. The sample yields around 200,000 distinct CDR3 sequences, just under 95% seen once. V lost 6 bases to trimming and J lost 8 bases; unmatched junction nucleotides: 10. CDR3 length equals 16 residues. Germline V gives CDR1 SNHLY, CDR2 FYNNEI. The TCR sequence derives from a human donor with Susac syndrome. Sequenced material: CD8+ T cells from PBMCs. The rearrangement links TRBV2 to TRBJ2-4; 13 bases are a match to TRBD2. CDR3 region: CASSPLAGGPKDIQYF. The CDR3 bases are TGTGCCAGCAGCCCACTAGCGGGGGGGCCCAAGGACATTCAGTACTTC. The whole variable domain, filled in from reference TRBV2 and TRBJ2-4, reads EPEVTQTPSHQVTQMGQEVILRCVPISNHLYFYWYRQILGQKVEFLVSFYNNEISEKSEIFDDQFSVERPDGSNFTLKIRSTKLEDSAMYFCASSPLAGGPKDIQYFGAGTRLSVL.